Below, 18 T cell receptor beta chains from the same sample are listed, as sequenced in a study of cytomegalovirus exposure and HLA in healthy donors. The PCR ran on 60 Vbeta and 13 Jbeta primers. TCRdb's table, derived via immunoSEQ multiplex PCR, lists solely in-frame clones and lacks some. The profile shows roughly 80,000 clones, about 79% of them singletons. Sequencing was carried out using PBMCs. The receptors were sampled from a woman aged 40 to 50 in good health and CMV-seronegative.

The rearrangement links TRBV9 to TRBJ2-1; 8 nucleotides match TRBD2. The germline CDR1 and CDR2 sequences are SGDLS and YYNGEE. J gave up 5 bases and V 3 bases, and 7 bases lay outside the gene matches. CDR3 length: 15 residues. Here the CDR3 DNA reads TGTGCCAGCAGCGAAACTAGCGGCTACAACAATGAGCAGTTCTTC. Protein product: CASSETSGYNNEQFF.

V gene TRBV7-3 combines with J gene TRBJ2-7; TRBD1 matches 10 bases. Germline trimming cut 5 bases from V and 7 bases from J; bases unmatched to any gene: 8. CDR1 is SGHTA, CDR2 FQGTGA, per germline. The CDR3 extends over 14 amino acids. The CDR3 DNA follows: TGTGCCAGCAGCCCGGGGACAGGGGTGGGGGAGCAGTACTTC. This codes for CASSPGTGVGEQYF. Drawing the rest from reference TRBV7-3 and TRBJ2-7, the complete variable domain is GAGVSQTPSNKVTEKGKYVELRCDPISGHTALYWYRQSLGQGPEFLIYFQGTGAADDSGLPNDRFFAVRPEGSVSTLKIQRTERGDSAVYLCASSPGTGVGEQYFGPGTRLTVT.

The V gene is TRBV28, the J gene TRBJ1-2; D is perhaps TRBD1 (6 bases). The V and J ends lost 5 bases and 1 base respectively, with 14 bases between them. CDR1 is MDHEN and CDR2 is SYDVKM in the germline V gene. The CDR3 loop spans 15 amino acids. The CDR3 spells CASSEQGQVNYGYTF. CDR3 sequence (DNA): TGTGCCAGCAGTGAACAGGGACAAGTTAACTATGGCTACACCTTC.

This sequence joins TRBV5-1 and TRBJ2-7, with 7 bases aligning to TRBD2. Germline CDR1 reads SGHRS; CDR2 reads YFSETQ. Losses at the gene ends were 0 bases for V and 2 bases for J; bases not matched to a gene: 5. This CDR3 has 15 residues. DNA for the CDR3: TGCGCCAGCAGCTTGGAGTCGGGAGGTACCTACGAGCAGTACTTC. Translating gives CASSLESGGTYEQYF.

The chain joins TRBV7-2 to TRBJ1-3; D call uncertain. The ends were cut back, 3 bases at V and 4 bases at J, with 7 bases in the middle. The germline V gene encodes CDR1 SGHTA and CDR2 FQGNSA. This CDR3 is built from 13 residues. The DNA for the CDR3 is TGTGCCAGCAGCTTTACATTAGGAAACACCATATATTTT. Amino acid sequence: CASSFTLGNTIYF.

V gene TRBV5-1 combines with J gene TRBJ1-4; TRBD1 matches at 10 bases. Trimming removed 4 bases from V and 8 bases from J; junction bases left unmatched: 8. The germline CDR1 and CDR2 sequences are SGHRS and YFSETQ. This CDR3 has 15 residues. This CDR3 reads CASSGDRGQVEKLFF. The CDR3 region has the DNA TGCGCCAGCAGCGGGGACAGGGGCCAGGTAGAAAAACTGTTTTTT.

The rearrangement uses TRBV6-6 and TRBJ2-1; TRBD2 matches 7 bases. The CDR3 loop spans 16 amino acids. Trimming cost V 2 bases and J 3 bases; bases outside gene matches: 7. The germline V gene has CDR1 MNHNY and CDR2 SVGAGI (reference sequence). The CDR3 DNA reads as TGTGCCAGCAGTTACGGTATCCAGCGGGACTACAATGAGCAGTTCTTC. This translates into CASSYGIQRDYNEQFF.

The V and J genes are TRBV7-2 and TRBJ2-3; the D gene is possibly TRBD2 (6 bases). Germline V gene data show CDR1 as SGHTA and CDR2 as FQGNSA. Trimming cost V 0 bases and J 0 bases, with 10 bases left between them. This CDR3 is 16 amino acids long. The CDR3 protein is CASSLAPGLSTDTQYF. The CDR3 DNA sequence: TGTGCCAGCAGCTTAGCGCCGGGACTTAGCACAGATACGCAGTATTTT.

The chain has TRBV29-1 and TRBJ2-7; possibly TRBD1 for D (6 bases). Trimming left V 2 bases short and J 0 bases short, with 8 bases between. The CDR3 length is 13 residues. Germline assignment: CDR1 SQVTM and CDR2 ANQGSEA. CDR3 residues: CSVETGSSYEQYF. The CDR3 bases are TGCAGCGTTGAAACAGGGAGCTCCTACGAGCAGTACTTC.

This clone was counted once. The rearrangement joins TRBV27 to TRBJ1-6, with 9 nucleotides matching TRBD1. V lost 4 bases, J lost 8 bases, and 9 bases stayed unmatched. Germline values: CDR1 MNHEY, CDR2 SMNVEV (reference sequence). CDR3 size: 16 residues. This chain's CDR3 is CASSSGQGRSDSPLHF. The CDR3 region has the DNA TGTGCCAGCAGTTCGGGACAGGGCCGATCCGATTCACCCCTCCACTTT.

The chain carries TRBV7-2 and TRBJ1-4; D might be TRBD1 (6 bases). From germline, CDR1 is SGHTA and CDR2 FQGNSA. V was shortened by 6 bases and J by 8 bases, with 16 bases between the two germline ends. The CDR3 loop spans 14 amino acids. CDR3 nucleotides: TGTGCCAGCAGTACGGGACACGGTGGCGAAAAACTGTTTTTT. Translation gives CASSTGHGGEKLFF. Full variable domain (missing parts from reference TRBV7-2 and TRBJ1-4): GAGVSQSPSNKVTEKGKDVELRCDPISGHTALYWYRQSLGQGLEFLIYFQGNSAPDKSGLPSDRFSAERTGGSVSTLTIQRTQQEDSAVYLCASSTGHGGEKLFFGSGTQLSVL.

The chain recombines TRBV5-1 with TRBJ2-1; D uncertain. This CDR3 is built from 16 residues. The V gene's germline CDR1 is SGHRS and CDR2 YFSETQ. Between the trimmed V and J ends, which lost 4 bases and 4 bases, there was a span of 18 bases. The CDR3, as DNA: TGCGCCAGCAGCCCACGGAGTTCCGTCGCATACAATGAGCAGTTCTTC. Its translation: CASSPRSSVAYNEQFF.

The chain joins TRBV5-1 to TRBJ1-1; D remains unclear. V dropped 0 bases and J dropped 3 bases, with 6 bases sitting between them. This CDR3 spans 13 amino acids. CDR1 SGHRS and CDR2 YFSETQ come from the germline V gene. CDR3 amino acids: CASSLARDTEAFF. The CDR3 DNA reads TGCGCCAGCAGCTTGGCACGAGACACTGAAGCTTTCTTT.

The chain combines TRBV10-3 with TRBJ2-7; 7 nucleotides agree with TRBD1. Unmatched junction bases numbered 17, after V lost 6 bases and J lost 6 bases. The CDR3 runs to 16 residues. CDR1 ENHRY and CDR2 SYGVKD come from the germline V gene. The CDR3 here is CAISPGQGVYGVEQYF. The CDR3 DNA reads TGTGCCATCAGCCCGGGGCAGGGGGTTTACGGTGTCGAGCAGTACTTC.

This clone was counted a few times. The rearrangement uses TRBV7-3 and TRBJ2-1, with 11 bases lining up with TRBD2. The CDR3 has 15 residues. Germline V gene data show CDR1 as SGHTA and CDR2 as FQGTGA. Germline trimming cut 2 bases from V and 5 bases from J; bases unmatched to any gene: 2. The CDR3 sequence is CASSLQGLADNEQFF. CDR3 in DNA: TGTGCCAGCAGCTTACAGGGACTAGCGGACAATGAGCAGTTCTTC.

This clone was recorded a few times. A read error may account for a junction end that differs from germline. The CDR3 DNA sequence: TGCAGCGTTGAAACGAATAGACAGTCTTTCTTC. Protein sequence: CSVETNRQSFF. The rearrangement links TRBV29-1 to TRBJ1-2; tentative D call: TRBD1 (5 bases). The germline gives CDR1 SQVTM, CDR2 ANQGSEA. This CDR3 contains 11 residues.

The table lists this clone with a few counts. The rearrangement joins TRBV7-2 to TRBJ2-7, with TRBD2 identical over 12 bases. Germline assignment: CDR1 SGHTA and CDR2 FQGNSA. V shed 1 base, J shed 4 bases, and the junction held 11 bases outside the gene matches. This CDR3 contains 18 residues. The CDR3 spells CASSLGLAGGQLGYEQYF. Written as DNA, the CDR3 is TGTGCCAGCAGCTTAGGCCTAGCGGGAGGGCAATTGGGATACGAGCAGTACTTC.

This clone has just one count. This chain connects TRBV5-1 to TRBJ1-3; 9 bases map to TRBD1. The trim removed 0 bases at V and 1 base at J, leaving 8 bases unmatched. The CDR3 loop spans 18 amino acids. Germline CDR1 reads SGHRS; CDR2 reads YFSETQ. The CDR3 loop reads CASSLVAGQGSSGNTIYF. The CDR3 DNA reads TGCGCCAGCAGCTTGGTTGCGGGACAGGGAAGTTCTGGAAACACCATATATTTT.